The present entry profiles one T cell receptor (beta chain) with its context. Sequenced by immunoSEQ multiplex PCR; TCRdb stores in-frame clones only, minus some. The sample contains about 140,000 clones, about 91% of which appear only once. The data belong to a study of blood T cell repertoires in COVID-19. Overall study context: Nucleic acid was either cDNA or gDNA, and it came from T cells, B-cell-depleted T cells, or PBMCs.

There are 13 residues in the CDR3. Trimming cost V 0 bases and J 6 bases, with 9 bases left between them. Per the germline V gene, CDR1 is SGHKS and CDR2 is YYEKEE (reference sequence). The sample consisted of peripheral blood. The chain is built from TRBV5-5 and TRBJ1-1; D possibly corresponds to TRBD1 (6 bases). The source is a human donor in a cohort sampled during active COVID-19. CDR3 nucleotide sequence: TGTGCCAGCAGCTTGGGACAGGCTTCTGAAGCTTTCTTT. This encodes CASSLGQASEAFF.